This T cell receptor beta chain was recovered during a study of blood T cell repertoires in COVID-19. The CDR3 consists of 16 residues. Germline loops: CDR1 SGDLS, CDR2 YYNGEE. Trimming removed 0 bases from V and 5 bases from J, with 15 bases in between. Profiling relied on immunoSEQ multiplex PCR, and the TCRdb table lists in-frame clones only, not all of them. The table has around 180,000 clones, 80% to 90% seen once. The origin of this receptor is a man between 65 and 85 years old with active or convalescent COVID-19. The chain is built from TRBV9 and TRBJ1-3; D is perhaps TRBD1 (6 bases). Sequenced input: peripheral blood. CDR3 sequence reads: CASSVGGQPARNTIYF. CDR3 DNA sequence: TGTGCCAGCAGCGTAGGCGGACAGCCGGCGAGAAACACCATATATTTT.